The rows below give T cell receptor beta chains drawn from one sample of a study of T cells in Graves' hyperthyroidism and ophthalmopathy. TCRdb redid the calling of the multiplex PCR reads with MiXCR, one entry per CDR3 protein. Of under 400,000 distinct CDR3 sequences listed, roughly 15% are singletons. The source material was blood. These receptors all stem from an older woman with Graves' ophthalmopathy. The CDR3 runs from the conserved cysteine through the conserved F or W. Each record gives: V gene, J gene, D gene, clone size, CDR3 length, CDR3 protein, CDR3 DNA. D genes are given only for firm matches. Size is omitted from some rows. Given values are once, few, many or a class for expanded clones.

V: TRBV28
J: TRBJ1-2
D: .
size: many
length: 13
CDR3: CASSPPSSGGYTF
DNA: TGTGCCAGCAGTCCCCCCTCATCAGGCGGCTACACCTTC

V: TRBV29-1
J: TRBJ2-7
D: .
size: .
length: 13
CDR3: CSVEGDSNYEQYF
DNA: TGCAGCGTTGAAGGGGACTCAAACTACGAGCAGTACTTC

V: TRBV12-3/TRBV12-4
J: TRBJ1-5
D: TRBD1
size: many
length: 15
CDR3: CASSRGTGYNQPQHF
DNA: TGTGCCAGCAGCCGTGGGACAGGGTACAATCAGCCCCAGCATTTT

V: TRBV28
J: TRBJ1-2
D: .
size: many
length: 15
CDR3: CASSSWTVMGYGYTF
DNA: TGTGCCAGCAGTTCCTGGACAGTTATGGGCTATGGCTACACCTTC

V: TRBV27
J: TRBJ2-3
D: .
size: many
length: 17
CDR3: CASSLDRGGAGGDTQYF
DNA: TGTGCCAGCAGCCTAGATAGGGGAGGAGCGGGTGGAGATACGCAGTATTTT

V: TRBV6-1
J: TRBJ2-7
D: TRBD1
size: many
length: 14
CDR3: CASSEPGQRYEQYF
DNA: TGTGCCAGCAGTGAACCGGGACAGAGATACGAGCAGTACTTC

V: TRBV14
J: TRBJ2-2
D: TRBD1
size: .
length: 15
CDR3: CASSHGQGYTGELFF
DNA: TGTGCCAGCAGCCATGGACAGGGGTACACCGGGGAGCTGTTTTTT

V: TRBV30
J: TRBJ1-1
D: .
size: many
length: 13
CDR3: CAWTVSMNTEAFF
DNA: TGTGCCTGGACAGTGAGTATGAACACTGAAGCTTTCTTT

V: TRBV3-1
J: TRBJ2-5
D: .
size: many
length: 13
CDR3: CASSSRGIETQYF
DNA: TGTGCCAGCAGCTCACGGGGGATAGAGACCCAGTACTTC

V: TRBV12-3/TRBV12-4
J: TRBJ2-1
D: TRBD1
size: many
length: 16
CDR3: CASLGFGDRGYNEQFF
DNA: TGTGCCAGCCTGGGATTCGGGGACAGGGGCTACAATGAGCAGTTCTTC

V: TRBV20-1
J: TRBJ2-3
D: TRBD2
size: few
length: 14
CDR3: CSALGTSDTNTQYF
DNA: TGCAGTGCCCTCGGGACTAGCGACACGAATACGCAGTATTTT

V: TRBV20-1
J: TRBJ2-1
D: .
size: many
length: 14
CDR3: CSAKTAVSYNEQFF
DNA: TGCAGTGCCAAGACAGCGGTCTCCTACAATGAGCAGTTCTTC

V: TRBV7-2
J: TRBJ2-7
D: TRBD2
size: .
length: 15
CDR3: CASSSGTSGRYEQYF
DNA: TGTGCCAGCAGCTCTGGGACTAGCGGGAGATACGAGCAGTACTTC

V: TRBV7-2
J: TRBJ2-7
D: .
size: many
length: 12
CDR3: CASSPWVGEQYF
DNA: TGTGCCAGCAGCCCCTGGGTGGGCGAGCAGTACTTC

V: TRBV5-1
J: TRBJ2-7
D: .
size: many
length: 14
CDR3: CASSLAFGPYEQYF
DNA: TGCGCCAGCAGCTTGGCCTTTGGACCTTACGAGCAGTACTTC

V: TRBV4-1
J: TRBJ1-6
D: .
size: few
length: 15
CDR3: CASSQDPGFGSPLHF
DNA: TGCGCCAGCAGCCAAGATCCAGGGTTTGGTTCACCCCTCCACTTT

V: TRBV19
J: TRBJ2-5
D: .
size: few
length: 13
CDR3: CASSIYGQETQYF
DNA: TGTGCCAGTAGTATCTACGGCCAAGAGACCCAGTACTTC

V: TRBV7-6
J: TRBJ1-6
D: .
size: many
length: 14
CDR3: CASSLNRRDSPLHF
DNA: TGTGCCAGCAGCTTAAACAGGAGAGATTCACCCCTCCACTTT

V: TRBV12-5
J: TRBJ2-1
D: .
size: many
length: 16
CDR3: CASGIRTGGRLNEQFF
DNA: TGTGCTAGTGGTATCCGGACTGGAGGACGACTCAATGAGCAGTTCTTC

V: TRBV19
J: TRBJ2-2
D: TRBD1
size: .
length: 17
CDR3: CASSIGDRGRYTGELFF
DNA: TGTGCCAGTAGTATTGGGGACAGGGGAAGATATACCGGGGAGCTGTTTTTT

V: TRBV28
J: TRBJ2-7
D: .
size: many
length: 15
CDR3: CASSLQPRVPHEQYF
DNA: TGTGCCAGCAGTTTACAGCCCCGGGTTCCCCACGAGCAGTACTTC

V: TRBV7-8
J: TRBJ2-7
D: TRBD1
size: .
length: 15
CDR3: CASGLGTGFTYEQYF
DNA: TGTGCCAGCGGCTTGGGGACAGGGTTTACCTACGAGCAGTACTTC

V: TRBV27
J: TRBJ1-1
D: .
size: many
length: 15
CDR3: CASSFLGHLNTEAFF
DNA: TGTGCCAGCAGTTTCCTTGGACACTTGAACACTGAAGCTTTCTTT

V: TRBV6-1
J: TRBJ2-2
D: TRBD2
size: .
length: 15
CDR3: CASAGLAGVSGELFF
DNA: TGTGCCAGCGCAGGACTAGCGGGAGTATCCGGGGAGCTGTTTTTT

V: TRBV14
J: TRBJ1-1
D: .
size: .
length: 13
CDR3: CASSQDIRVGAFF
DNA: TGTGCCAGCAGCCAAGATATAAGGGTGGGAGCTTTCTTT

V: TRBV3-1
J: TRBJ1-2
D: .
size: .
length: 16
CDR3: CASTLSGDGGDYGYTF
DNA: TGTGCCAGCACCCTAAGTGGGGACGGAGGGGACTATGGCTACACCTTC

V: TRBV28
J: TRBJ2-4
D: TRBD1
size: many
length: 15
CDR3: CASRTPQGQRNIQYF
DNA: TGTGCCAGCAGGACCCCACAGGGGCAGAGAAACATTCAGTACTTC

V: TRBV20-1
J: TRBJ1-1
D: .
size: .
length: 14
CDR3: CSAPGTGTDTEAFF
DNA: TGCAGTGCCCCGGGGACCGGGACCGACACTGAAGCTTTCTTT

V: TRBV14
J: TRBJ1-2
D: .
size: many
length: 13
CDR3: CASSQDRGYGYTF
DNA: TGTGCCAGCAGCCAAGACAGGGGCTATGGCTACACCTTC

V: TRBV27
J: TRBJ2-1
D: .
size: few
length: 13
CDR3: CASSNRAPDEQFF
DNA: TGTGCCAGCAGTAACCGGGCCCCGGATGAGCAGTTCTTC

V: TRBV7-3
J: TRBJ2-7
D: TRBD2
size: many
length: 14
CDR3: CASRLSGEAYEQYF
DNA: TGTGCCAGCAGACTCAGCGGGGAGGCCTACGAGCAGTACTTC

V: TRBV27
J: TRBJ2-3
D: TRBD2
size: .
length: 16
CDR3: CASSLLAGGPSDTQYF
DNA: TGTGCCAGCAGTTTATTGGCGGGAGGGCCATCAGATACGCAGTATTTT

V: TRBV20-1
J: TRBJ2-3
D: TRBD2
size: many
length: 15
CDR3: CSASGGRDFTDTQYF
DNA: TGCAGCGCTAGTGGCGGGAGAGACTTTACAGATACGCAGTATTTT

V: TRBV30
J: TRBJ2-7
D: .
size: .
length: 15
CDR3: CAWSVMPGTSYEQYF
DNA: TGTGCCTGGAGTGTAATGCCAGGGACCTCCTACGAGCAGTACTTC

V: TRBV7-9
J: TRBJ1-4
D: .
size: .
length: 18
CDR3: CASSLFGPGGGTNEKLFF
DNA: TGTGCCAGCAGCTTGTTTGGTCCAGGAGGAGGAACTAATGAAAAACTGTTTTTT

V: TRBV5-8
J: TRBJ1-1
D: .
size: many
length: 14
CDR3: CASSFYRMNTEAFF
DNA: TGTGCCAGCAGCTTTTACAGAATGAACACTGAAGCTTTCTTT

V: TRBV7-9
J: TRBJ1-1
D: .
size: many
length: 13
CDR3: CASSLGGGTEAFF
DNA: TGTGCCAGCAGTTTGGGGGGGGGGACTGAAGCTTTCTTT

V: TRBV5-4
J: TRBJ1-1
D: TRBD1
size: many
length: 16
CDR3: CASSLGAGGRGTEAFF
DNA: TGTGCCAGCAGCTTGGGGGCAGGGGGAAGGGGCACTGAAGCTTTCTTT

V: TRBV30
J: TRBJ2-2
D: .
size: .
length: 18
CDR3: CAWSGGVGKPTNTGELFF
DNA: TGTGCCTGGAGTGGAGGGGTCGGTAAGCCCACGAACACCGGGGAGCTGTTTTTT

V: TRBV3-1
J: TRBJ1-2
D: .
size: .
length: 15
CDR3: CASSQDLGVRRGYTF
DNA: TGTGCCAGCAGCCAAGATCTGGGGGTTCGGCGGGGCTACACCTTC

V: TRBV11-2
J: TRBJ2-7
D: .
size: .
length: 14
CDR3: CASSLVPGLGEQYF
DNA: TGTGCCAGCAGCTTAGTTCCAGGGCTGGGCGAGCAGTACTTC

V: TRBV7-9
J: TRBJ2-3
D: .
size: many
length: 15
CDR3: CASSLVQSSTDTQYF
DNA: TGTGCCAGCAGCTTAGTACAGTCTAGCACAGATACGCAGTATTTT

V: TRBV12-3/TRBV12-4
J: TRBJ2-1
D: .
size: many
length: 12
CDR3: CASSRTGNEQFF
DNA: TGTGCCAGCAGTCGCACGGGCAATGAGCAGTTCTTC

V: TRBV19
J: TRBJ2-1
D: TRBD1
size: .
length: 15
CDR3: CASSIEGTGNNEQFF
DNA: TGTGCCAGTAGTATAGAGGGGACAGGTAACAATGAGCAGTTCTTC

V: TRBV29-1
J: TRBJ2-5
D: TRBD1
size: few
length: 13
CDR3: CSAARDRQETQYF
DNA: TGCAGCGCCGCCCGGGACAGACAAGAGACCCAGTACTTC

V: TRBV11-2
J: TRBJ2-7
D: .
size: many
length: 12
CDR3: CASSTGNYEQYF
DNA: TGTGCCAGCAGCACAGGAAACTACGAGCAGTACTTC

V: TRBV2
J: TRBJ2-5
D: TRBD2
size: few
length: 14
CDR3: CASSLLSGRGTQYF
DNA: TGTGCCAGCAGTTTACTTAGCGGGAGGGGGACCCAGTACTTC

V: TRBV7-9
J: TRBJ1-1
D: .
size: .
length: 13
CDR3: CASSSDSPAEAFF
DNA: TGTGCCAGCAGCTCGGACAGCCCAGCTGAAGCTTTCTTT